The 2 T cell receptor beta chains reported below all come from one sample, sequenced in a study of breast tumors, draining lymph nodes, adjacent tissues. Axillary draining lymph nodes of breast cancer patients supplied the node samples. TCRdb fed the multiplex PCR reads into MiXCR, producing one record per CDR3 protein. The sample includes approximately 130,000 distinct CDR3 sequences, 20% to 25% seen only once; the top ten take roughly 2.5%. The sample was axillary lymph node tissue. Source of these receptors: a female donor with breast cancer. Some clones in this sample may be carry-over from other donors' samples.

A few counts support this clonotype. The V gene is TRBV18, the J gene TRBJ2-2; no definite D call. Trimming pared 2 bases from V and 2 bases from J, leaving 9 bases between. The CDR3 loop spans 15 amino acids. CDR1 and CDR2 from the germline V gene are KGHSH and LQKENI. Here the CDR3 reads CASSPSRFNTGELFF. CDR3 nucleotides: TGTGCCAGCTCACCATCGAGGTTTAACACCGGGGAGCTGTTTTTT.

This clonotype has a count of ten or more. The chain carries TRBV5-5 and TRBJ2-2; 14 bases agree with TRBD2. The germline V gene has CDR1 SGHKS and CDR2 YYEKEE (reference sequence). This CDR3 region has 19 residues. V dropped 6 bases and J dropped 8; count of bases not matched to a gene: 18. For the CDR3, the DNA is TGTGCCAGCACCCAGATACCGACTAGCGGGAGGGGAGTTATAGGGGAGCTGTTTTTT. Its protein is CASTQIPTSGRGVIGELFF. Filled out from reference TRBV5-5 and TRBJ2-2, the complete variable domain reads DAGVTQSPTHLIKTRGQQVTLRCSPISGHKSVSWYQQVLGQGPQFIFQYYEKEERGRGNFPDRFSARQFPNYSSELNVNALLLGDSALYLCASTQIPTSGRGVIGELFFGEGSRLTVL.